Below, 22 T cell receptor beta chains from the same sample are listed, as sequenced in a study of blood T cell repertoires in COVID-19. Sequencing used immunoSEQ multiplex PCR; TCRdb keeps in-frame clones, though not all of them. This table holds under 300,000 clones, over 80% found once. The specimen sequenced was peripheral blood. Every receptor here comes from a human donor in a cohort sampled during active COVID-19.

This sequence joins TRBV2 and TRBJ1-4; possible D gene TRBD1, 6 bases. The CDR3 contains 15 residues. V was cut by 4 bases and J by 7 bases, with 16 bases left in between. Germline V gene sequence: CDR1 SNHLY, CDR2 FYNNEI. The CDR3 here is CASSVNLGATEKLFF. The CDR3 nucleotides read TGTGCCAGCAGTGTTAATTTGGGGGCGACTGAAAAACTGTTTTTT.

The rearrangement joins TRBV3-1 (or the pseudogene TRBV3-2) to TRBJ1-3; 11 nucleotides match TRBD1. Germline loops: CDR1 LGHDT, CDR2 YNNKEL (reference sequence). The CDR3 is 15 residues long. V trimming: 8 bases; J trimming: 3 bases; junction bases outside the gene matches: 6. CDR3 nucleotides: TGTGCCAGCTCGCCGGGACAGGGGGTTGGAAACACCATATATTTT. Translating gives CASSPGQGVGNTIYF.

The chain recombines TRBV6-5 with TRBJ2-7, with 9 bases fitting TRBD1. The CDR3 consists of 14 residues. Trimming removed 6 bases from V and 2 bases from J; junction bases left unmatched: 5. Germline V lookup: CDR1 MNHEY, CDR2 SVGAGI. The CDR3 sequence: CASRRDREAYEQYF. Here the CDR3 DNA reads TGTGCCAGCAGAAGGGACAGGGAGGCCTACGAGCAGTACTTC.

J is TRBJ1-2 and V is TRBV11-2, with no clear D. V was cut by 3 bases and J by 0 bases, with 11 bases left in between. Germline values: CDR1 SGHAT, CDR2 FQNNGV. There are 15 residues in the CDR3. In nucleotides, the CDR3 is TGTGCCAGCAGCTTTGACCGGGGAGCTAACTATGGCTACACCTTC. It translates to CASSFDRGANYGYTF. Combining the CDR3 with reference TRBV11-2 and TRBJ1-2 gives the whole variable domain EAGVAQSPRYKIIEKRQSVAFWCNPISGHATLYWYQQILGQGPKLLIQFQNNGVVDDSQLPKDRFSAERLKGVDSTLKIQPAKLEDSAVYLCASSFDRGANYGYTFGSGTRLTVV.

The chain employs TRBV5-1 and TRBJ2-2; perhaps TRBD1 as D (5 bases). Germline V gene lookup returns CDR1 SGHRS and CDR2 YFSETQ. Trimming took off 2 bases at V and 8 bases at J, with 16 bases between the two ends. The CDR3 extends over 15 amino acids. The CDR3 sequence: CASSLPGPLAGELFF. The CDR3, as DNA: TGCGCCAGCAGCTTACCAGGGCCCCTTGCAGGGGAGCTGTTTTTT.

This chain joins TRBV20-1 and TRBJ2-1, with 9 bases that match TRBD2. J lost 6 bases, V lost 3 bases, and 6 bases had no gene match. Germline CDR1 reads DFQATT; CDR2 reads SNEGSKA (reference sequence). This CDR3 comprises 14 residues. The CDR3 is CSASASGRTNEQFF. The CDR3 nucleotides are TGCAGTGCTAGTGCGAGCGGGAGGACCAATGAGCAGTTCTTC.

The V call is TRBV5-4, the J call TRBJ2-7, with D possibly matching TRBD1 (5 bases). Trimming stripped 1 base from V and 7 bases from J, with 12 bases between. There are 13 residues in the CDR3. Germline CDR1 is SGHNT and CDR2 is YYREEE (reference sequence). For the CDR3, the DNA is TGTGCCAGCAGCTTGTCAGGGAAAGGGGAGCAGTACTTC. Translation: CASSLSGKGEQYF.

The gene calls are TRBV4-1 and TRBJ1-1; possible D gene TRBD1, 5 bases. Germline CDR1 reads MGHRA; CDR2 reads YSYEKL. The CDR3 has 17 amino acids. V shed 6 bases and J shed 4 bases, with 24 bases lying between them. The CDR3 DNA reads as TGCGCCAGCAGGCCCGACCTCGACTTGGTAAGGGGCACTGAAGCTTTCTTT. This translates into CASRPDLDLVRGTEAFF.

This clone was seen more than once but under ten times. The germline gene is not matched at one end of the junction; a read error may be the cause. Here the CDR3 DNA reads TGTGCCAGCCGGACTGGACAGAACCCTGAAGCTTTCTTT. It codes for CASRTGQNPEAFF. The chain joins TRBV6-5 to TRBJ1-1; tentatively, D is TRBD1 (6 bases). This CDR3 has 13 amino acids. From germline, CDR1 is MNHEY and CDR2 SVGAGI.

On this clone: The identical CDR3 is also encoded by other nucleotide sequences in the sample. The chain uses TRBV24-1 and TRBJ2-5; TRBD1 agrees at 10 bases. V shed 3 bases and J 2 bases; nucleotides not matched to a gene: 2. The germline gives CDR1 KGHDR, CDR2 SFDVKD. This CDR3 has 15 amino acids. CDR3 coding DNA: TGTGCCACCAGTGATCGGACAGGGGGACAAGAGACCCAGTACTTC. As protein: CATSDRTGGQETQYF.

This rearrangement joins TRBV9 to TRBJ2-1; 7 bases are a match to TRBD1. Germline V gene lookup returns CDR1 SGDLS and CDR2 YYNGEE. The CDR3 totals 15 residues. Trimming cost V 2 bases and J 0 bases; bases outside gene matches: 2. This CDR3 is CASSVRQGSYNEQFF. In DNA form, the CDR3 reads TGTGCCAGCAGCGTCCGACAGGGCTCCTACAATGAGCAGTTCTTC.

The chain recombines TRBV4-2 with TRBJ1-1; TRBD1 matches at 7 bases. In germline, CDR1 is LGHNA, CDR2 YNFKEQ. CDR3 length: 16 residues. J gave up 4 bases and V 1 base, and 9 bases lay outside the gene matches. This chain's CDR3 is CASSQVSGQLATEAFF. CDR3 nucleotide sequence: TGTGCCAGCAGCCAAGTATCGGGACAGCTGGCCACTGAAGCTTTCTTT.

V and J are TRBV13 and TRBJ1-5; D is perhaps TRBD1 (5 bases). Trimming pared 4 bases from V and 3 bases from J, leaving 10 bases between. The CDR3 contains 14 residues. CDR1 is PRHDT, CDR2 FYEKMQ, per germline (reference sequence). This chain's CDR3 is CASSWGGDNQPQHF. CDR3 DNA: TGTGCCAGCAGCTGGGGAGGGGACAATCAGCCCCAGCATTTT.

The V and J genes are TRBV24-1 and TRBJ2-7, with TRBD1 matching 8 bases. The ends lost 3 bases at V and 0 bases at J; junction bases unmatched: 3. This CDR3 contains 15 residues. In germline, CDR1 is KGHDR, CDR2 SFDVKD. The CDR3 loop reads CATSDQGAASYEQYF. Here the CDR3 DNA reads TGTGCCACCAGTGATCAGGGGGCAGCCTCCTACGAGCAGTACTTC.

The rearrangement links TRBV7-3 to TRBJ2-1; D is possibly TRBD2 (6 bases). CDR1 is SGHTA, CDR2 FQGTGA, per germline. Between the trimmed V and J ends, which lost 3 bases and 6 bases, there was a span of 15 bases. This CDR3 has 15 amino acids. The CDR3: CASSFLAKGFNEQFF. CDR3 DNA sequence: TGTGCCAGCAGCTTTCTAGCGAAGGGGTTCAATGAGCAGTTCTTC.

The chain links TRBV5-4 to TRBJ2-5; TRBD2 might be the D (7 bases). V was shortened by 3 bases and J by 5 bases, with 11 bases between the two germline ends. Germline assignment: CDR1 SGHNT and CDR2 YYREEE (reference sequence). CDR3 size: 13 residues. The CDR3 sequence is CASSSQGGETQYF. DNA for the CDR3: TGTGCCAGCAGCTCACAGGGAGGGGAGACCCAGTACTTC.

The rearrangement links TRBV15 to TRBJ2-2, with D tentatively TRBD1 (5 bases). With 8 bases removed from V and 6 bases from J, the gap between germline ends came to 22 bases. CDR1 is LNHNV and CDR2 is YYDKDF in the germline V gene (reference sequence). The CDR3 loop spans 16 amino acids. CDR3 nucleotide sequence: TGTGCCACCCGACAGTCACCCCCTCGGTTCGCCGGGGAGCTGTTTTTT. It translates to CATRQSPPRFAGELFF.

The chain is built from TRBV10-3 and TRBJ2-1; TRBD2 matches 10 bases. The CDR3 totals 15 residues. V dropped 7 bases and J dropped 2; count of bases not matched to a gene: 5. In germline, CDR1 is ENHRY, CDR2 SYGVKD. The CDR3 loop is CAITTTSGTYNEQFF. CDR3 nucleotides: TGTGCCATCACAACCACTAGCGGGACCTACAATGAGCAGTTCTTC.

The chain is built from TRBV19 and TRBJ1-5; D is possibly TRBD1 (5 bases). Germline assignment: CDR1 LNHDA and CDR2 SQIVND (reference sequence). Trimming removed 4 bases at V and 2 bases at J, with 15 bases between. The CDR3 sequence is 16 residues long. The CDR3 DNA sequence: TGTGCCAGTAGTAACCTCCAGGGTCGGGGCAATCAGCCCCAGCATTTT. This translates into CASSNLQGRGNQPQHF.

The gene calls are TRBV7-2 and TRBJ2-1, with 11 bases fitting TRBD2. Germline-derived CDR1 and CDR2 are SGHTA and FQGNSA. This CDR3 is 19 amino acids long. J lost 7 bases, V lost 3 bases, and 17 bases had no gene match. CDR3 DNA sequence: TGTGCCAGCAGCTTTACGGACGTTGCTAGCGGGAGGTTTGAGAATGAGCAGTTCTTC. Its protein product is CASSFTDVASGRFENEQFF.

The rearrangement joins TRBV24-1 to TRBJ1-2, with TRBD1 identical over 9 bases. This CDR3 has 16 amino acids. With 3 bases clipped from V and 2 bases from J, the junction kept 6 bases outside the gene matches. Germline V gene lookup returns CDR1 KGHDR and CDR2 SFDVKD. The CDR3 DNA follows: TGTGCCACCAGTGATCCCCATGGACAGGGGAACTATGGCTACACCTTC. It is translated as CATSDPHGQGNYGYTF.

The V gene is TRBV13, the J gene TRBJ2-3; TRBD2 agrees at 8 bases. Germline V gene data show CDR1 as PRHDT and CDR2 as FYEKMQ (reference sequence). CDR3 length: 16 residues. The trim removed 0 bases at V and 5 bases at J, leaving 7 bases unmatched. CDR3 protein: CASSLGTGGPGDTQYF. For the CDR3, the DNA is TGTGCCAGCAGCTTAGGGACGGGGGGGCCTGGAGATACGCAGTATTTT.